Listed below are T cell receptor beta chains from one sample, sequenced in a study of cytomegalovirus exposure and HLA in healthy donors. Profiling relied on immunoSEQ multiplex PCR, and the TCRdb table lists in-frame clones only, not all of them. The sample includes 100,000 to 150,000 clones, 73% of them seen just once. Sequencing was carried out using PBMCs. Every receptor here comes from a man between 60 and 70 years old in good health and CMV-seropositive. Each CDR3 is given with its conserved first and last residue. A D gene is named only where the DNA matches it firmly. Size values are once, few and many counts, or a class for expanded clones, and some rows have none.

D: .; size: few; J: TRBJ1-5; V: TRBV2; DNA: TGTGCCAGCAGTGAACGGGACATGCCCTTTCAGCCCCAGCATTTT; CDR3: CASSERDMPFQPQHF
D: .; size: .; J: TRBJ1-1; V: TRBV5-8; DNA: TGTGCCAGCAGATGGACAGTAAACACTGAAGCTTTCTTT; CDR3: CASRWTVNTEAFF
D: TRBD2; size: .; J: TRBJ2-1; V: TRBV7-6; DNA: TGTGCCAGCAGCTTAGTGTCGGGGGGGCCCTCCTACAATGAGCAGTTCTTC; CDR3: CASSLVSGGPSYNEQFF
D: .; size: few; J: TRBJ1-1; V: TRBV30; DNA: TGTGCCTGTTTAAGCTTGAACACTGAAGCTTTCTTT; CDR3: CACLSLNTEAFF
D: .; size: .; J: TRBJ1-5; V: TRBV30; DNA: TGTGCCTGGAGTGTACTGGGGCAGGGGAGTCAGCCCCAGCATTTT; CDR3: CAWSVLGQGSQPQHF
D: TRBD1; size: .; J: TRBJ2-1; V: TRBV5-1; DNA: TGCGCCAGCAACCTAGACAGGGGGCGAGGGTCCTACAATGAGCAGTTCTTC; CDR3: CASNLDRGRGSYNEQFF
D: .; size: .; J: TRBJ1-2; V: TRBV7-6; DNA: TGTGCCAGCAGCTTATGGAGGAATGGCTACACCTTC; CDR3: CASSLWRNGYTF
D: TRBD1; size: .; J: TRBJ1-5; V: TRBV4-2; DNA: TGTGCCAGCAGCCGGAACAGGGGACGACAGCCCCAGCATTTT; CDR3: CASSRNRGRQPQHF
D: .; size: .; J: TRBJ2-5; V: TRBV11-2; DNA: TGTGCCAGCAGCGGAAGACAACTTCAAGAGACCCAGTACTTC; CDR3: CASSGRQLQETQYF
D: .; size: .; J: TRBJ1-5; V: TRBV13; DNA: TGTGCCAGCAGCTTGGGCTCTCAGCCCCAGCATTTT; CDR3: CASSLGSQPQHF
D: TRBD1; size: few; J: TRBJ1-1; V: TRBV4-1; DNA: TGCGCCAGCAGCCCAGAAAGGACAGGGAGGGGCACTGAAGCTTTCTTT; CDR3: CASSPERTGRGTEAFF
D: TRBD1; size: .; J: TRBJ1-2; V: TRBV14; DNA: TGTGCCAGCAGCCCAGATTTGGGACAGGAGAACTATGGCTACACCTTC; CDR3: CASSPDLGQENYGYTF
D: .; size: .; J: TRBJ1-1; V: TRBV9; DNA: TGTGCCAGCAGCTTTTCAGACACTGAAGCTTTCTTT; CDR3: CASSFSDTEAFF
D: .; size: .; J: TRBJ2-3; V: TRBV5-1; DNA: TGCGCCAGCAGCTTGGTAGCGGCCACAGATACGCAGTATTTT; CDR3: CASSLVAATDTQYF
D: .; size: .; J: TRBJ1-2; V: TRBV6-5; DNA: TGTGCCAGCAGTTCGCCCGAGCGCAATAACTATGGCTACACCTTC; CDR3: CASSSPERNNYGYTF
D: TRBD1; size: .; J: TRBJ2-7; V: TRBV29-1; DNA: TGCAGCGCTGCCCTCTGGACAGGGGGTAGCTCCTACGAGCAGTACTTC; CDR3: CSAALWTGGSSYEQYF
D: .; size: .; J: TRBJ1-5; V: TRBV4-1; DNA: TGCGCCAGCACCCTTTTGGCGGGGGATCAGCCCCAGCATTTT; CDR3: CASTLLAGDQPQHF
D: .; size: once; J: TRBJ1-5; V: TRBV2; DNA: TGTGCCAGCAGTGAACTATGGCAGGGTGGACAGCCCCAGCATTTT; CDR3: CASSELWQGGQPQHF
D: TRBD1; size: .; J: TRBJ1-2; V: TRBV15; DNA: TGTGCCACCAGCAGGGGGGACAGGGGCGGCGGCTACACCTTC; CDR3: CATSRGDRGGGYTF
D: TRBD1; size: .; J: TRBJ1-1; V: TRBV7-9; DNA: TGTTCCAGCCATTTAGGCGTTGGACAGGGGAACACTGAAGCTTTCTTT; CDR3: CSSHLGVGQGNTEAFF
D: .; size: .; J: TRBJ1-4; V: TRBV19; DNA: TGTGCCAGTGCAGGAAGGAATGAAAAACTGTTTTTT; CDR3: CASAGRNEKLFF
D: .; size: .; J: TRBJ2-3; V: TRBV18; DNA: TGTGCCAGCTCGACCAGAATTAGGGGTAGCACAGATACGCAGTATTTT; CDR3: CASSTRIRGSTDTQYF
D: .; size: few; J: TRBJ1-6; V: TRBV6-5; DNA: TGTGCCAGCAGCTACCGGGAGGATAATTCACCCCTCCACTTT; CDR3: CASSYREDNSPLHF
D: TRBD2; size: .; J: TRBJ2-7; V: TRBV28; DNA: TGTGCCAGCAGATTTAGCGGGGGGAACTCCTACGAGCAGTACTTC; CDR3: CASRFSGGNSYEQYF
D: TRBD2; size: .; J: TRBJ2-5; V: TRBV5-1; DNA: TGCGCCAGCAGCTGGGGGGGAGCGGTAGAGACCCAGTACTTC; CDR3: CASSWGGAVETQYF
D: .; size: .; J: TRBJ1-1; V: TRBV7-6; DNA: TGTGCCAGTCGGGTGGGCACTGAAGCTTTCTTT; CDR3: CASRVGTEAFF
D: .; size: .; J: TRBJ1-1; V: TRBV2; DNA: TGTGCCAGCAGTGAGGGCTTGGGGAACACTGAAGCTTTCTTT; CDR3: CASSEGLGNTEAFF
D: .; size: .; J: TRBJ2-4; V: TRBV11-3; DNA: TGTGCCAGCAGTTCCACGAGATCGAACATTCAGTACTTC; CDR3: CASSSTRSNIQYF
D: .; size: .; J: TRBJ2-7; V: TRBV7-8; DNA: TGTGCCAGCAGCTTAGTTAGTACCTACGAGCAGTACTTC; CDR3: CASSLVSTYEQYF
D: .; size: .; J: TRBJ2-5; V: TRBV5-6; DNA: TGTGCCAGCAGCTTGTGGCAGGGGTTGAAGACCCAGTACTTC; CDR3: CASSLWQGLKTQYF
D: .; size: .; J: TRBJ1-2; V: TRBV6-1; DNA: TGTGCCAGCAGTGAAATAGGACAGATCTATGGCTACACCTTC; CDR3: CASSEIGQIYGYTF
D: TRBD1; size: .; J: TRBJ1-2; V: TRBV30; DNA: TGTGCCTGGAAACCGCAGGGGGCTAAGGGCTACACCTTC; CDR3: CAWKPQGAKGYTF
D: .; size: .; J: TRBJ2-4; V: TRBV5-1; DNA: TGCGCCAGCAGCTTTGACACAGCCAAAAACATTCAGTACTTC; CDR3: CASSFDTAKNIQYF
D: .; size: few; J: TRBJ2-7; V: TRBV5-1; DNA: TGCGCCAGCAGCGACACCTACGAGCAGTACTTC; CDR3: CASSDTYEQYF
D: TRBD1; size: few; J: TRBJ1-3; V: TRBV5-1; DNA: TGCGCCAGCAGCTTGGGGGACAAAGGGGGCCCAGGCACCATATATTTT; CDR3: CASSLGDKGGPGTIYF
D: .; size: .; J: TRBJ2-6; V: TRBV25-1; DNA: TGTGCCAGCAGTGAATGGGGCAGCTCTGGGGCCAACGTCCTGACTTTC; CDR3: CASSEWGSSGANVLTF
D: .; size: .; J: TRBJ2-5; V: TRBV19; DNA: TGTGCCAGTAGTATAACACTAGCCGTGGAGACCCAGTACTTC; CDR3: CASSITLAVETQYF